The T cell receptor beta chain described here comes from a study of response to subunit inactivated influenza vaccine. General observations from the study: After each seasonal influenza vaccination, few new T cells are recruited, the authors suggested.

CDR1 and CDR2 (germline): MRHNA, SNTAGT. The CDR3 is made up of 14 amino acids. J gave up 7 bases and V 3 bases, and 6 bases lay outside the gene matches. TCRdb passed the RT-PCR reads through MiXCR, listing each CDR3 protein once. In the table there are approximately 300,000 distinct CDR3 sequences, around 22% of which are singletons. Comment on this clonotype: As yet, its antigen is unknown.

The sample in question was PBMCs from blood, obtained approximately 20 months after vaccination. This rearrangement joins TRBV6-4 to TRBJ1-1; 9 bases align to TRBD1. This clonotype originated in a man aged 50-75 years who received an inactivated influenza vaccine. The CDR3 loop is CASSERDRVGEAFF. The CDR3 DNA reads as TGTGCCAGCAGTGAAAGGGACAGGGTCGGTGAAGCTTTCTTT.